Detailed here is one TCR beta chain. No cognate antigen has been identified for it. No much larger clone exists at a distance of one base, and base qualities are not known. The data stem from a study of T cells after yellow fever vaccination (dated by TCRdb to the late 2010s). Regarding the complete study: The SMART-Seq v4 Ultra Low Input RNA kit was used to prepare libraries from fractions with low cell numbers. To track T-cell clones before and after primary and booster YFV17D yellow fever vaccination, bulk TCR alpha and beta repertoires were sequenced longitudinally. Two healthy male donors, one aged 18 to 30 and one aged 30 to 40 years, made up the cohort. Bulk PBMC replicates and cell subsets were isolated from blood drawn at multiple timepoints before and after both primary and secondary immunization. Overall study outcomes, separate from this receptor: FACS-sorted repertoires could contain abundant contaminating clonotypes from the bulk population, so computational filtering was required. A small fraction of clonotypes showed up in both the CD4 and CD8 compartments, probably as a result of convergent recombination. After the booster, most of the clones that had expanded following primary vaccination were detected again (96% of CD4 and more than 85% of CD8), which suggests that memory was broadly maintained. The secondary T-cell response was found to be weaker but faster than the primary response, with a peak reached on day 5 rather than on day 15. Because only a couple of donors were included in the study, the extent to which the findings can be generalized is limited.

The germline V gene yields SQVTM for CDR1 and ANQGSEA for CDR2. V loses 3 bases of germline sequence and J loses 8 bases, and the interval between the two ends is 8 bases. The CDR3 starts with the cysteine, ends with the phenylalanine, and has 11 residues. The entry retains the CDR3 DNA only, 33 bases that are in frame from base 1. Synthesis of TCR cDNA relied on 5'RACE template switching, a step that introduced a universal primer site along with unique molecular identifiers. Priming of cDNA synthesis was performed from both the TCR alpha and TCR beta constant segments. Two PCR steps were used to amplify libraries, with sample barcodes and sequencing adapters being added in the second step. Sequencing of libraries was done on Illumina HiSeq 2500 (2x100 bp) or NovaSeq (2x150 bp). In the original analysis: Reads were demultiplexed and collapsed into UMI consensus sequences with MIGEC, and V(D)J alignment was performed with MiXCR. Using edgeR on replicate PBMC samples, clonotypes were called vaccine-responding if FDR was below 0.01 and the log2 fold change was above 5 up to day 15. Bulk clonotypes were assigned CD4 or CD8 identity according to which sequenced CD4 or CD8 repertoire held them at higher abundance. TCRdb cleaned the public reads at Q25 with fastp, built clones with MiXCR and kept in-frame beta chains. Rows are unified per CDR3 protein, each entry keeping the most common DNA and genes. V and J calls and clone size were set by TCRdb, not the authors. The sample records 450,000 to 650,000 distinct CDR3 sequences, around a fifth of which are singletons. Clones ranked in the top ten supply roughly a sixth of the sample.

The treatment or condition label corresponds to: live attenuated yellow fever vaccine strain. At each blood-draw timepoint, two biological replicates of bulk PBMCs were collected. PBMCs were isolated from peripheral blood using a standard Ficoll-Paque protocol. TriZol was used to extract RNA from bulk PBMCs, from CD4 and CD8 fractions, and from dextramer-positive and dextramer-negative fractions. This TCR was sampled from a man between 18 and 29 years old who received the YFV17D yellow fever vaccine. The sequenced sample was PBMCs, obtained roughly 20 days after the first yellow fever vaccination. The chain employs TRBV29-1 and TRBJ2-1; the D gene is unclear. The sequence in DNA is TGCAGCGTTGATAGGGTCGATGAGCAGTTCTTC. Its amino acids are CSVDRVDEQFF.